The clone carrying this T cell receptor (beta chain) was counted at least ten times. What it binds is not known. From roughly 0.4 ug of RNA, a library with molecular barcoded alpha/delta and beta/gamma adaptors was made. Via MiXCR, TCRdb re-called the reads, giving one row per CDR3 protein. The sample yields about 40,000 distinct CDR3 sequences, 10% to 15% seen once. The sample originates from a study of read filtering for tumor transcriptome and immune sequencing. General study findings and limits: IR-seq captured clonotypes deeper and more reliably than RNA-seq.

Deletions cut 4 bases from V and 4 bases from J, with 15 bases between. The germline gives CDR1 DFQATT, CDR2 SNEGSKA (reference sequence). The CDR3 spans 14 residues. The V and J genes are TRBV20-1 and TRBJ2-3; D unresolved. The TCR sequence derives from a donor at least 40 years old with multiple myeloma. Material: a population of CD138-negative cells sorted from bone marrow. The CDR3 region is CSATRPETSDTQYF. CDR3 bases: TGCAGTGCTACTCGACCCGAAACCTCAGATACGCAGTATTTT.